This T cell receptor beta chain was captured by sequencing in a study of blood T cell repertoires in COVID-19. Across the whole study: Donors in the United States, Italy and Spain gave samples during acute or convalescent COVID-19. The analysed material was cDNA or gDNA that came from T cells, B-cell-depleted T cells, or PBMCs.

CDR1 is SGDLS and CDR2 is YYNGEE in the germline V gene. The V and J ends lost 0 bases and 0 bases respectively, with 9 bases between them. The CDR3 runs to 15 residues. In the authors' workflow: Scientists estimated how many nucleated cells there were by amplifying reference gene primers. The table came from immunoSEQ multiplex PCR; TCRdb's copy has only in-frame clones and leaves some out. V and J calls and clone size are given by that table; D and trimming were obtained from the DNA. The table has around 270,000 clones, more than 70% seen once; the top ten hold 2% to 2.5%. The receptor was isolated from a woman aged 50 to 60 with acute or convalescent COVID-19. This sequence joins TRBV9 and TRBJ1-1, with D maybe TRBD1 (6 bases). The specimen sequenced was peripheral blood. CDR3 nucleotide sequence: TGTGCCAGCAGCGTAGAAGGGGACATGAACACTGAAGCTTTCTTT. Its translation is CASSVEGDMNTEAFF.